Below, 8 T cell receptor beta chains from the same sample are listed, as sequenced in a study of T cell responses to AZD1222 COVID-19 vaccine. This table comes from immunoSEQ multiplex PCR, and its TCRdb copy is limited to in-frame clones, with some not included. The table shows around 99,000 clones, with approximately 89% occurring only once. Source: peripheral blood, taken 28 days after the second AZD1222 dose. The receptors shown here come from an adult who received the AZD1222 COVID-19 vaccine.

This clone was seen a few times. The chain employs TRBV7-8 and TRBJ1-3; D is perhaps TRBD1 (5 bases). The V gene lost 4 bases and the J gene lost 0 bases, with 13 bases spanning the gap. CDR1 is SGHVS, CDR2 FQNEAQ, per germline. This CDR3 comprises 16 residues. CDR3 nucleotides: TGTGCCAGCAGCTCCTCGGGGGGAGGCTCTGGAAACACCATATATTTT. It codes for CASSSSGGGSGNTIYF.

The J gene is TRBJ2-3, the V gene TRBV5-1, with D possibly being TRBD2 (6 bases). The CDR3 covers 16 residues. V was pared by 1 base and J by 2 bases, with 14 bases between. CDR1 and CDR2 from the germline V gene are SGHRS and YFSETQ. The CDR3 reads CASSLNTGLTTDTQYF. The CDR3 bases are TGCGCCAGCAGCTTGAACACGGGACTCACCACAGATACGCAGTATTTT.

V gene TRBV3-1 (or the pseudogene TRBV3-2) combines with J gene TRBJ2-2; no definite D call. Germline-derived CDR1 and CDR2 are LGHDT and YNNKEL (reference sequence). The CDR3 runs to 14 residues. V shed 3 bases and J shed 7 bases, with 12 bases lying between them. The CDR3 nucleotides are TGTGCCAGCAGCCATCAAGAGGCCTACGGGGAGCTGTTTTTT. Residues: CASSHQEAYGELFF.

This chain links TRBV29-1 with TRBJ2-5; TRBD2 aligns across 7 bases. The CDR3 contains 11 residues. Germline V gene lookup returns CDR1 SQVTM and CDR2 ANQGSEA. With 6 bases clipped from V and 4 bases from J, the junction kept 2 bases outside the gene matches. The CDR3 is CSVGGTETQYF. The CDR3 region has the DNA TGCAGCGTGGGGGGGACAGAGACCCAGTACTTC. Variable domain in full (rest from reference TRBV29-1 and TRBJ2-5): SAVISQKPSRDICQRGTSLTIQCQVDSQVTMMFWYRQQPGQSLTLIATANQGSEATYESGFVIDKFPISRPNLTFSTLTVSNMSPEDSSIYLCSVGGTETQYFGPGTRLLVL.

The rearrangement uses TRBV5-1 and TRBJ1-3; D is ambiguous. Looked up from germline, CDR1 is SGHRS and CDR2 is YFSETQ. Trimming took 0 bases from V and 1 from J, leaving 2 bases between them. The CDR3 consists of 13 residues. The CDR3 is CASSLGSGNTIYF. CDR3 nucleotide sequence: TGCGCCAGCAGCTTGGGATCTGGAAACACCATATATTTT.

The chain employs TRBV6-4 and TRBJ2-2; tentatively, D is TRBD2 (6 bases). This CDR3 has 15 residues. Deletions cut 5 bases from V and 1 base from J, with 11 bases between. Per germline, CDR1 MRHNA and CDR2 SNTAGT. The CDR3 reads CASSPSGLNTGELFF. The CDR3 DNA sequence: TGTGCCAGCAGTCCATCGGGACTGAACACCGGGGAGCTGTTTTTT.

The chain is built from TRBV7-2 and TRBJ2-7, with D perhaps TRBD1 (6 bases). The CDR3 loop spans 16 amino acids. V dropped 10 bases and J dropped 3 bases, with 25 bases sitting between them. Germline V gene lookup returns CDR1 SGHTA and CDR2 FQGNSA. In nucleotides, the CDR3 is TGTGCCATCTCGGTTCAAGTGGGGGCTGACCGCTACGAGCAGTACTTC. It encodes CAISVQVGADRYEQYF.

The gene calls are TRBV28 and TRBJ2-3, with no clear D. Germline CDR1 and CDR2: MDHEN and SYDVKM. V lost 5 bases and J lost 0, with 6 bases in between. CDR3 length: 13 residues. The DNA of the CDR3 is TGTGCCAGCAGTGGTCTTAGCACAGATACGCAGTATTTT. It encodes CASSGLSTDTQYF.